This T cell receptor beta chain was retrieved from a study of T cell changes during pregnancy in multiple sclerosis. Germline V lookup: CDR1 ENHRY, CDR2 SYGVKD. The CDR3 sequence is 14 residues long. Trimming cost V 4 bases and J 3 bases, with 11 bases left between them. Assay used: immunoSEQ multiplex PCR; TCRdb lists only in-frame clones, some missing. The table shows some 81,000 clones, with 90% to 95% occurring only once. The receptor comes from a female donor in good health, enrolled as a control in a pregnancy study. This specimen consisted of peripheral blood, obtained after pregnancy. V is TRBV10-3 and J is TRBJ2-3; D ambiguous. CDR3 DNA: TGTGCCATCAGTGCCCAGACTCGTACAGATACGCAGTATTTT. This gives the protein CAISAQTRTDTQYF.